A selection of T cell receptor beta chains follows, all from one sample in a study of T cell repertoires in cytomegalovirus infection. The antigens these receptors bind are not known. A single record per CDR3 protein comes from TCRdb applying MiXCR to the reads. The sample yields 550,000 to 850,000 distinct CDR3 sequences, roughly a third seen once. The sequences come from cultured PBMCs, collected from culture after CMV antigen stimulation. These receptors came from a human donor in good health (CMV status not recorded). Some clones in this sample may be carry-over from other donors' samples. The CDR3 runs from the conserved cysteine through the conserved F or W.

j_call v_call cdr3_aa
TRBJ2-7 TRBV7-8 CASGKQASGSYEQYF
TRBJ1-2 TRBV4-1 CASSPGFSGGYTF
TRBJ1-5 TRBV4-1 CASSQGIGSNQPQHF
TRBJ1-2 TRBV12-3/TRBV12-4 CASSLVRYYGYTF
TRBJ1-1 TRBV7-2 CASSTIRGTEAFF
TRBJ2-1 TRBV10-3 CAIGLLAGGNEQFF
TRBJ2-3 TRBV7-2 CASSLAFKVDTQYF
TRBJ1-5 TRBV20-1 CSAMTGGPAQPQHF
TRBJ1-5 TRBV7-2 CASSLEADAGQPQHF
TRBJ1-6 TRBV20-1 CSADRDNSPLHF
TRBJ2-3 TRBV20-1 CSASSTDTQYF
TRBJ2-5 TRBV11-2 CASSPGTAKWEETQYF
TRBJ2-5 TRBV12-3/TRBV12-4 CASSLVSGVAETQYF
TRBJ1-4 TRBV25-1 CATSPPGTSLKEKLFF
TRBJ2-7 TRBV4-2 CASSQGGIYEQYF
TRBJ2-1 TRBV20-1 CSARDRLAGRNEQFF
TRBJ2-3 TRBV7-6 CASSFLTGTSGTDTQYF
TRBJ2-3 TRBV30 CAWSARALSDTQYF
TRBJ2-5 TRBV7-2 CASSLIEVQETQYF
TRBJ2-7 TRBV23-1 CASSHDCSYEQYF
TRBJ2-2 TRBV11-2 CASSRLSGNTGELFF
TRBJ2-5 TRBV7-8 CASSLTRGQTFKETQYF
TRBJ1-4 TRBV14 CASSQWTGTTNEKLFF
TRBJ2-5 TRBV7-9 CASSHSRVSGGPGTQYF
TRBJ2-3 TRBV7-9 CASRALALSTDTQYF
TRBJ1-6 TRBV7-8 CASSFLAGQSNSPLHF
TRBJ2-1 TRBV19 CASSIDPSGYNEQFF
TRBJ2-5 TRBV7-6 CASSATGDRAVETQYF
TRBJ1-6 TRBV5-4 CASSPPSGVGPLHF
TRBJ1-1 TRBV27 CASSLTRGEAFF
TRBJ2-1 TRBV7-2 CASLRDRGYFDEQFF
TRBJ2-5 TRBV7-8 CASSSFSGTQYF
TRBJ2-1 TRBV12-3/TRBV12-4 CASISGDEQFF
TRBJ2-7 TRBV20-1 CSVRGFEYEQYF
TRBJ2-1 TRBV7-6 CASSRLATNNEQFF
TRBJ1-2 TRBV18 CASSPVAGPDYGYTF
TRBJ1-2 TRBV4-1 CASSPVFPPDYGYTF
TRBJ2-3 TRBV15 CATSGRPGPSRDTQYF
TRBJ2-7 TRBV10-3 CAISLGRSSYEQYF
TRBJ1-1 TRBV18 CASSPPTGVNTEAFF
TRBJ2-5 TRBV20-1 CSASGTPQETQYF
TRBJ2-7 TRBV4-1 CASSQDPGLYEQYF
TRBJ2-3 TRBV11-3 CASSSQRGRADTQYF
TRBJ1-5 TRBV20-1 CSARGQNQPQHF
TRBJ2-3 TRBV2 CAGAGQGADTQYF
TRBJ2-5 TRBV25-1 CASSLDGQETQYF